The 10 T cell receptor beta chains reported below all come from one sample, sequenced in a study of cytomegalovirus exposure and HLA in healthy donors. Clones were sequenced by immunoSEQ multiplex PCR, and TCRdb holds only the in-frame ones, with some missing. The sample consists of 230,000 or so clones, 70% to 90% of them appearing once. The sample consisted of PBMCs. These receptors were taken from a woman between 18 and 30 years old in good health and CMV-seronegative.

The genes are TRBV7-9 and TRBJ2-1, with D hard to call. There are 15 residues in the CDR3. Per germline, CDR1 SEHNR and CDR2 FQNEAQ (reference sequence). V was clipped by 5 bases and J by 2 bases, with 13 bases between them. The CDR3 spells CASSPPGQTYNEQFF. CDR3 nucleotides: TGTGCCAGCAGCCCCCCAGGCCAGACCTACAATGAGCAGTTCTTC.

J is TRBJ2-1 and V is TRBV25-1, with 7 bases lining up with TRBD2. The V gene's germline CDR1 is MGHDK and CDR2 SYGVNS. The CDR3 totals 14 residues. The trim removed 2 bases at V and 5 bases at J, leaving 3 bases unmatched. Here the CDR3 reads CASSEPGTNNEQFF. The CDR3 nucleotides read TGTGCCAGCAGTGAACCCGGGACTAACAATGAGCAGTTCTTC. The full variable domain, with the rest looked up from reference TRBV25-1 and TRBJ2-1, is EADIYQTPRYLVIGTGKKITLECSQTMGHDKMYWYQQDPGMELHLIHYSYGVNSTEKGDLSSESTVSRIRTEHFPLTLESARPSHTSQYLCASSEPGTNNEQFFGPGTRLTVL.

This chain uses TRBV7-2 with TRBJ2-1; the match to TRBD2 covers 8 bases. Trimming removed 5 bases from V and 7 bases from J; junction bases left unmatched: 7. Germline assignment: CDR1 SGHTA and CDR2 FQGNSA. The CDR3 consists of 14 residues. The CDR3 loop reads CASSDIGGANEQFF. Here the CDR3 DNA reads TGTGCCAGCAGCGACATCGGGGGGGCGAATGAGCAGTTCTTC.

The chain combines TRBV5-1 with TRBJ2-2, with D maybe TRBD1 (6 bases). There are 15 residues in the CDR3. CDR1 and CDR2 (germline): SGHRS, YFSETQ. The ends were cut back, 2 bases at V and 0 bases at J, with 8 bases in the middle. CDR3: CASSLQGSNTGELFF. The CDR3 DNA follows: TGCGCCAGCAGCTTACAGGGTTCGAACACCGGGGAGCTGTTTTTT.

CDR3 protein: CASSLSLAGSYEQYF. The CDR3, as DNA: TGTGCCAGCAGTTTATCCCTAGCGGGCTCCTACGAGCAGTACTTC. V usage is TRBV27 and J usage is TRBJ2-7; TRBD2 agrees at 8 bases. Germline lookup yields CDR1 MNHEY and CDR2 SMNVEV (reference sequence). The trim removed 0 bases at V and 0 bases at J, leaving 1 base unmatched. This CDR3 contains 15 residues.

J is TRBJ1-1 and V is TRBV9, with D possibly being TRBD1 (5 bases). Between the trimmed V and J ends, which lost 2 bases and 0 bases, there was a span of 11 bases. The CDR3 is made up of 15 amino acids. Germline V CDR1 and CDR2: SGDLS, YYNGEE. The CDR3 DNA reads TGTGCCAGCAGCGTCGGACATCAATTGAACACTGAAGCTTTCTTT. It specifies CASSVGHQLNTEAFF.

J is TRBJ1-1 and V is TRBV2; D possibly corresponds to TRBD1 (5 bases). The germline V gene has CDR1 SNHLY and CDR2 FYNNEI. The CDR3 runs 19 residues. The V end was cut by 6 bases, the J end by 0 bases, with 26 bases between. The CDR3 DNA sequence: TGTGCCAGCAGGGATTGGCCCAGGGCGGCAGTTGGAGTGAACACTGAAGCTTTCTTT. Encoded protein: CASRDWPRAAVGVNTEAFF.

The CDR3 loop reads CASKGVDYGYTF. The CDR3 nucleotides are TGTGCCAGCAAAGGGGTAGACTATGGCTACACCTTC. The chain recombines TRBV5-8 with TRBJ1-2; D possibly corresponds to TRBD1 (5 bases). This CDR3 spans 12 amino acids. V was pared by 6 bases and J by 3 bases, with 9 bases between. Germline CDR1 is SGHTS and CDR2 is YDEGEE.

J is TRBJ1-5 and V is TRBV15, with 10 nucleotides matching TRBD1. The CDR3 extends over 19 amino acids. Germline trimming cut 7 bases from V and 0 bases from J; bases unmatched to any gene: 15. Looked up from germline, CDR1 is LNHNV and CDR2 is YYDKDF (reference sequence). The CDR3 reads CATTARDRGFPDSNQPQHF. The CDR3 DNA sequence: TGTGCCACCACCGCTAGGGACAGGGGCTTTCCCGATAGCAATCAGCCCCAGCATTTT.

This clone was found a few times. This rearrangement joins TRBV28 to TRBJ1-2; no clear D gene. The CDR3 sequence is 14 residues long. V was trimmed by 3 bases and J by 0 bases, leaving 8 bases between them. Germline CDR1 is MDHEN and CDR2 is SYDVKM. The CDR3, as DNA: TGTGCCAGCAGTTTCCACCAGACTAACTATGGCTACACCTTC. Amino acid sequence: CASSFHQTNYGYTF.